This T cell receptor beta chain was obtained from a study of blood T cell repertoires in COVID-19. Study context: Samples of COVID-19 (acute and convalescent) were obtained from the United States, Italy and Spain. PBMCs, B-cell-depleted T cells, or T cells provided the cDNA or gDNA that made up the material.

In the study's own analysis: Using reference gene primer amplification, nucleated cell counts were estimated. Sequencing used immunoSEQ multiplex PCR; TCRdb keeps in-frame clones, though not all of them. Clone size and V and J calls were adopted from that table, with D and trimming inferred from the DNA. The sample lists under 250,000 clones, around 78% occurring once. The V gene's germline CDR1 is MDHEN and CDR2 SYDVKM. The V and J ends lost 9 bases and 4 bases respectively, with 10 bases between them. This CDR3 has 12 residues. The V and J genes are TRBV28 and TRBJ2-1, with D maybe TRBD1 (6 bases). The sample was peripheral blood. The TCR was taken from a woman between 65 and 79 years old with active or convalescent COVID-19. The CDR3 sequence: CASTGLYNEQFF. The DNA for the CDR3 is TGTGCCAGTACAGGGCTTTACAATGAGCAGTTCTTC.